This T cell receptor (beta chain) comes out of a study of shared clonotypes between healthy human individuals. Germline V CDR1 and CDR2: KGHSH, LQKENI. The CDR3 spans 15 residues. The V gene end was trimmed by 3 bases and the J gene end by 5 bases; junction bases not matched to a gene: 8. The assay was immunoSEQ multiplex PCR, and TCRdb's table has in-frame clones only and misses some. Of around 2.5 million clones listed, over 85% are singletons. The sequencing input was naive CD4+ T cells from PBMCs. Regarding subset: CD45RA+ positively selected. This clonotype was sampled from a man aged 18-30 years in good health. Some clones in this sample may be carry-over from other donors' samples. V is TRBV18 and J is TRBJ1-1; 8 bases are shared with TRBD1. Here the CDR3 DNA reads TGTGCCAGCTCACCGTCGCCGCGGACAGGGACTGAAGCTTTCTTT. It encodes CASSPSPRTGTEAFF.